Presented here are 13 T cell receptor beta chains from one specimen sequenced in a study of blood T cells in healthy people across ages. For the second PCR, which ran for about 7 to 12 cycles, a sample-barcoded 5' primer and a J-beta primer mix were used. Using its own MiXCR run on the 5' RACE reads, TCRdb lists one record per CDR3 protein. Of about a million distinct CDR3 sequences listed, 40% to 60% were seen once; the top ten hold 13%. Material for sequencing was blood. The receptors derive from a man aged 25 to 45 in good health.

This clonotype has only a few counts. The V and J genes are TRBV5-1 and TRBJ2-7; the match to TRBD1 covers 7 bases. CDR3 length: 14 amino acids. In germline, CDR1 is SGHRS, CDR2 YFSETQ. V gave up 5 bases and J gave up 7 bases; unmatched junction bases: 12. As DNA, the CDR3 is TGCGCCAGCAGTAGTGGGACAGCGACTCGGGAGCAGTACTTC. Translating gives CASSSGTATREQYF.

V gene TRBV7-8 combines with J gene TRBJ1-2; D might be TRBD1 (6 bases). This CDR3 spans 17 amino acids. V lost 1 base to trimming and J lost 0 bases, with 15 bases between them. Germline V CDR1 and CDR2: SGHVS, FQNEAQ. The CDR3 DNA follows: TGTGCCAGCAGCTTAGAAGGGGGGGACGGACCTAACTATGGCTACACCTTC. Translated: CASSLEGGDGPNYGYTF. Drawing the rest from reference TRBV7-8 and TRBJ1-2, the complete variable domain is GAGVSQSPRYKVAKRGQDVALRCDPISGHVSLFWYQQALGQGPEFLTYFQNEAQLDKSGLPSDRFFAERPEGSVSTLKIQRTQQEDSAVYLCASSLEGGDGPNYGYTFGSGTRLTVV.

The chain couples TRBV2 to TRBJ2-7; possibly TRBD1 or TRBD2 for D (6 bases each). V was pared by 9 bases and J by 3 bases, with 21 bases between. Germline loops: CDR1 SNHLY, CDR2 FYNNEI. This CDR3 contains 15 residues. The CDR3 loop is CASAFNRDSHYEQYF. The CDR3 bases are TGTGCCAGTGCCTTTAACAGGGACTCTCACTACGAGCAGTACTTC.

The rearrangement joins TRBV4-1 to TRBJ2-3; no reliable D call. The CDR3 runs to 16 residues. The germline V gene has CDR1 MGHRA and CDR2 YSYEKL. Deletions cut 0 bases from V and 6 bases from J, with 16 bases between. The CDR3 spells CASSQDAGPAEDTQYF. The CDR3 nucleotides are TGCGCCAGCAGCCAAGATGCCGGGCCCGCCGAGGATACGCAGTATTTT.

The chain has TRBV5-1 and TRBJ2-1, with 12 bases aligning to TRBD2. There are 17 residues in the CDR3. Trimming took 0 bases from V and 8 from J; bases not matched to a gene: 9. Germline CDR1 is SGHRS and CDR2 is YFSETQ. CDR3 sequence (DNA): TGCGCCAGCAGCTTGGCTGCTAGCGGGGGGGGTTGGGATGAGCAGTTCTTC. This gives the protein CASSLAASGGGWDEQFF.

This chain uses TRBV7-2 with TRBJ1-4; 10 bases are a match to TRBD1. V lost 5 bases, J lost 7 bases, and 7 bases stayed unmatched. The germline CDR1 and CDR2 sequences are SGHTA and FQGNSA. The CDR3 contains 15 residues. DNA for the CDR3: TGTGCCAGCAGCCCCGACAGGGGGCGCGCTGAAAAACTGTTTTTT. Translated: CASSPDRGRAEKLFF.

V usage is TRBV28 and J usage is TRBJ2-3, with D unresolved. The V end lost 7 bases, the J end lost 8 bases, and 16 bases lay between the germline ends. CDR1 and CDR2 from the germline V gene are MDHEN and SYDVKM. The CDR3 runs to 13 residues. The CDR3 nucleotides read TGTGCCAGCACCGCTACGCCAAGGGTTACGCAGTATTTT. Amino acid sequence: CASTATPRVTQYF.

A note on this clonotype: A clone one base away is much larger, so this may be a read error. This chain links TRBV3-1 with TRBJ2-1; the D gene is possibly TRBD2 (7 bases). The CDR3 totals 12 residues. Germline CDR1 is LGHDT and CDR2 is YNNKEL (reference sequence). The CDR3 sequence: CAGSQGAGAQFF. CDR3 coding DNA: TGTGCCGGCAGCCAAGGTGCGGGGGCCCAGTTCTTC.

This chain uses TRBV5-1 with TRBJ2-1, with TRBD2 as a possible D gene (6 bases). The CDR3 loop spans 18 amino acids. CDR1 SGHRS and CDR2 YFSETQ come from the germline V gene. The V end lost 0 bases, the J end lost 1 base, and 17 bases lay between the germline ends. The CDR3 nucleotides read TGCGCCAGCAGCTTGGATAGCGGACTGTTAGGTTCCTACAATGAGCAGTTCTTC. It yields the protein CASSLDSGLLGSYNEQFF. Full variable domain (outside the CDR3, taken from reference TRBV5-1 and TRBJ2-1): KAGVTQTPRYLIKTRGQQVTLSCSPISGHRSVSWYQQTPGQGLQFLFEYFSETQRNKGNFPGRFSGRQFSNSRSEMNVSTLELGDSALYLCASSLDSGLLGSYNEQFFGPGTRLTVL.

The chain uses TRBV30 and TRBJ2-3; 8 nucleotides match TRBD2. This CDR3 is 17 amino acids long. Germline-derived CDR1 and CDR2 are GTSNPN and SVGIG (reference sequence). With V trimmed by 1 base and J by 2 bases, 11 bases remained unmatched. The CDR3 here is CAWSAPLLAENTDTQYF. CDR3 DNA sequence: TGTGCCTGGAGTGCCCCCTTACTAGCGGAGAACACAGATACGCAGTATTTT.

This chain joins TRBV20-1 and TRBJ2-7; possible D gene TRBD2, 7 bases. The CDR3 is made up of 13 amino acids. Germline CDR1 is DFQATT and CDR2 is SNEGSKA (reference sequence). V gave up 0 bases and J gave up 4 bases, with 10 bases separating them. CDR3: CSARDGGRYEQYF. CDR3 DNA sequence: TGCAGTGCTAGAGACGGGGGGCGATACGAGCAGTACTTC.

The V and J genes are TRBV5-1 and TRBJ2-1; D might be TRBD1 (5 bases). The V and J ends lost 0 bases and 7 bases respectively, with 17 bases between them. The CDR3 covers 16 residues. The V gene's germline CDR1 is SGHRS and CDR2 YFSETQ. CDR3 in amino acids: CASSLAPRQGANEQFF. The DNA for the CDR3 is TGCGCCAGCAGCTTGGCCCCTCGCCAGGGTGCGAATGAGCAGTTCTTC.

This rearrangement joins TRBV6-5 to TRBJ1-6; 7 bases align to TRBD1. Germline CDR1 MNHEY, CDR2 SVGAGI. CDR3 length: 13 amino acids. Trimming took 8 bases from V and 8 from J; bases not matched to a gene: 6. CDR3 region: CASRRDSHSPLHF. DNA for the CDR3: TGTGCCAGCCGGAGGGACAGCCATTCACCCCTCCACTTT.